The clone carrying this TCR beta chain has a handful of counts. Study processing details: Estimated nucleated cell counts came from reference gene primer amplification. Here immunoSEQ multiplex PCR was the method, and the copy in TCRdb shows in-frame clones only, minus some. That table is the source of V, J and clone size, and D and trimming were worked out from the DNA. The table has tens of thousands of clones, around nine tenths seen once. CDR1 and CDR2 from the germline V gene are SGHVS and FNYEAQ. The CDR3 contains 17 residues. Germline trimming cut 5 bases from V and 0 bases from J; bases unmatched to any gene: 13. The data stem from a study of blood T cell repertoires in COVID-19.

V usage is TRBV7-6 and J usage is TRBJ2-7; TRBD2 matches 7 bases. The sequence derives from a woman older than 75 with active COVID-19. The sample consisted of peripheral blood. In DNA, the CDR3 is TGTGCCAGCAGCCAAGGACTAGACCTTCAGAGCTCCTACGAGCAGTACTTC. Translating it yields CASSQGLDLQSSYEQYF.